The 31 T cell receptor beta chains below were found in one sample sequenced in a study of CXCR3-negative and CXCR3-positive naive CD8 T cells. Via 5' RACE with UMI labels, TRB cDNA libraries were prepared. TCRdb re-analyzed the 5' RACE reads; it lists each CDR3 protein once, without DNA. This sample contains thousands of distinct CDR3 sequences. Sequencing input: naive CXCR3- CD8+ T cells from blood. Subset indicated: CD45RO-CCR7+CD27+CD95- naive CD8+ T cells lacking CXCR3 (TNR3-). All receptors derive from a human donor in good health. Some clones in this sample may be carry-over from other donors' samples.

By frequency, this clonotype registers medium-sized. The rearrangement links TRBV29-1 to TRBJ2-1; TCRdb proposes TRBD1, but this gene call is untestable without DNA. Germline V gives CDR1 SQVTM, CDR2 ANQGSEA. This CDR3 is built from 12 residues. CDR3 sequence: CSVQYGRNEQFF.

The rearrangement joins TRBV2 to TRBJ2-7. Germline V CDR1 and CDR2: SNHLY, FYNNEI. The CDR3 contains 11 residues. CDR3 sequence: CASRKGDEQYF. The complete variable domain, with remaining parts taken from reference TRBV2 and TRBJ2-7, reads EPEVTQTPSHQVTQMGQEVILRCVPISNHLYFYWYRQILGQKVEFLVSFYNNEISEKSEIFDDQFSVERPDGSNFTLKIRSTKLEDSAMYFCASRKGDEQYFGPGTRLTVT.

The chain carries TRBV7-6 and TRBJ2-5; checking the TCRdb D call of TRBD2 is not possible without DNA. The length of the CDR3 is 17 residues. Germline loops: CDR1 SGHVS, CDR2 FNYEAQ. CDR3 in amino acids: CASSETIAGGIQETQYF.

J is TRBJ1-2 and V is TRBV21-1. TRBV21-1 is flagged as a pseudogene. The CDR3 runs 12 residues. The CDR3 loop reads CAPSRVEEGYTF.

Judged by frequency, this clonotype is medium-sized. The CDR3 loop reads CASSFIWESNGELFF. The chain couples TRBV7-2 to TRBJ2-2; TCRdb outputs TRBD2, but without DNA this stays unchecked. The CDR3 sequence is 15 residues long. Germline lookup yields CDR1 SGHTA and CDR2 FQGNSA.

V usage is TRBV5-6 and J usage is TRBJ2-1; TCRdb's D gene call, TRBD2, goes unchecked for lack of DNA. This CDR3 is 19 amino acids long. The germline gives CDR1 SGHDT, CDR2 YYEEEE. The CDR3 sequence: CASSLSGTSPLSSYNEQFF.

This clonotype is labeled medium-sized based on frequency. The J gene is TRBJ1-2, the V gene TRBV5-1. Germline V gives CDR1 SGHRS, CDR2 YFSETQ. The CDR3 totals 16 residues. Here the CDR3 reads CASSTAPGTSNYGYTF. The variable domain in full, with the rest retrieved from reference TRBV5-1 and TRBJ1-2, is KAGVTQTPRYLIKTRGQQVTLSCSPISGHRSVSWYQQTPGQGLQFLFEYFSETQRNKGNFPGRFSGRQFSNSRSEMNVSTLELGDSALYLCASSTAPGTSNYGYTFGSGTRLTVV.

The chain's CDR3 is CASRLSSGPSYEQYF. The chain couples TRBV6-2 or TRBV6-3 to TRBJ2-7; no DNA is available, so the TRBD1 call from TCRdb remains unchecked. CDR1 and CDR2 from the germline V gene are MNHEY and SVGEGT. CDR3 size: 15 residues.

The chain is built from TRBV5-6 and TRBJ2-7; there is no DNA to check the TCRdb D call of TRBD1. In germline, CDR1 is SGHDT, CDR2 YYEEEE. This CDR3 comprises 15 residues. The CDR3 is CASSLDPDSPYEQYF.

This clonotype counts as medium-sized by frequency. V usage is TRBV12-3 or TRBV12-4 and J usage is TRBJ2-2. This CDR3 is built from 13 residues. This CDR3 is CASQGANTGELFF.

Measured by frequency, this clonotype is medium-sized. The V gene is TRBV11-2, the J gene TRBJ2-7; lacking DNA, the TRBD1 call made by TCRdb goes unchecked. CDR1 and CDR2 (germline): SGHAT, FQNNGV. This CDR3 is 14 amino acids long. This CDR3 is CAVGSVRAYYEQYF.

The chain is built from TRBV2 and TRBJ2-1; the TCRdb call, TRBD1, lacks DNA for checking. The CDR3 runs to 12 residues. Germline CDR1 SNHLY, CDR2 FYNNEI. CDR3 sequence reads: CASSEEDREQFF.

The chain combines TRBV5-1 with TRBJ2-1; TCRdb gives TRBD1 as the D gene, but with no DNA this cannot be confirmed. There are 16 residues in the CDR3. From germline, CDR1 is SGHRS and CDR2 YFSETQ. The CDR3 is CASSPSGGGQPNEQFF. Looking up the rest from reference TRBV5-1 and TRBJ2-1 gives the full variable domain: KAGVTQTPRYLIKTRGQQVTLSCSPISGHRSVSWYQQTPGQGLQFLFEYFSETQRNKGNFPGRFSGRQFSNSRSEMNVSTLELGDSALYLCASSPSGGGQPNEQFFGPGTRLTVL.

By frequency, this clonotype registers medium-sized. The chain is built from TRBV12-3 or TRBV12-4 and TRBJ2-7; TCRdb returns TRBD1, unconfirmable since there is no DNA. The CDR3 length is 15 residues. The CDR3 here is CASRETGEGSYEQYF.

This clonotype is identified as medium-sized (0.01 to 0.1%) from frequency. The J gene is TRBJ2-7, the V gene TRBV12-3 or TRBV12-4; as DNA is missing, the TRBD2 call by TCRdb cannot be tested. This CDR3 has 17 amino acids. The CDR3 sequence is CASRGPGLAGNSYEQYF.

By frequency, this clonotype registers large. This chain connects TRBV6-5 to TRBJ2-1. Germline-derived CDR1 and CDR2 are MNHEY and SVGAGI. The CDR3 loop spans 16 amino acids. The CDR3: CASSYQSGSSYNEQFF.

The V gene is TRBV20-1, the J gene TRBJ1-2; as DNA is missing, the TRBD1 call by TCRdb cannot be tested. Germline CDR1 is DFQATT and CDR2 is SNEGSKA (reference sequence). The CDR3 has 14 residues. The chain's CDR3 is CSALDRDGGSGYTF.

This clonotype is called medium-sized based on its frequency. The chain is built from TRBV6-5 and TRBJ2-1; as DNA is missing, the TRBD2 call by TCRdb cannot be tested. This CDR3 is 14 amino acids long. Germline V gene data show CDR1 as MNHEY and CDR2 as SVGAGI. This CDR3 reads CASKLAGEKNEQFF.

CDR3 sequence: CASSTGTGAYEQYF. This chain links TRBV5-1 with TRBJ2-7; without DNA, the TCRdb call of TRBD1 cannot be checked. Germline values: CDR1 SGHRS, CDR2 YFSETQ. The CDR3 runs to 14 residues.

The chain recombines TRBV28 with TRBJ2-3; TCRdb picks TRBD2, but there is no DNA to check that call. The CDR3 is made up of 16 amino acids. Germline V lookup: CDR1 MDHEN, CDR2 SYDVKM. The CDR3 is CASSSPLAGGTDTQYF.

The chain is built from TRBV29-1 and TRBJ2-7; lacking DNA, the TRBD1 call made by TCRdb goes unchecked. This CDR3 is 12 amino acids long. CDR1 and CDR2 (germline): SQVTM, ANQGSEA. CDR3 residues: CSVGGDTYEQYF.

Measured by frequency, this clonotype is medium-sized. V and J are TRBV19 and TRBJ1-5; TCRdb names TRBD1, which stays unverified in the absence of DNA. The CDR3 is 14 residues long. The germline gives CDR1 LNHDA, CDR2 SQIVND (reference sequence). The CDR3 loop reads CASSIPGPKQPQHF.

The rearrangement links TRBV29-1 to TRBJ2-2; TCRdb selects TRBD1, and the lack of DNA leaves this call unchecked. The CDR3 is 14 amino acids. Germline V gives CDR1 SQVTM, CDR2 ANQGSEA. CDR3: CSAAGTTNTGELFF.

This clonotype is labeled medium-sized based on frequency. The chain employs TRBV7-8 and TRBJ2-1; TCRdb returns TRBD2, unconfirmable since there is no DNA. Germline assignment: CDR1 SGHVS and CDR2 FQNEAQ. CDR3 length equals 15 residues. The CDR3 reads CASSGTSGTPNEQFF. The full variable domain, its missing parts supplied by reference TRBV7-8 and TRBJ2-1, is GAGVSQSPRYKVAKRGQDVALRCDPISGHVSLFWYQQALGQGPEFLTYFQNEAQLDKSGLPSDRFFAERPEGSVSTLKIQRTQQEDSAVYLCASSGTSGTPNEQFFGPGTRLTVL.

V is TRBV3-1 and J is TRBJ1-1; TCRdb gives TRBD1 as the D gene, but with no DNA this cannot be confirmed. The CDR3 has 13 residues. Germline V gives CDR1 LGHDT, CDR2 YNNKEL (reference sequence). The CDR3 sequence: CASRLQGNTEAFF.

The genes are TRBV5-5 and TRBJ1-4. Per germline, CDR1 SGHKS and CDR2 YYEKEE (reference sequence). This CDR3 comprises 14 residues. CDR3 protein: CASSLRRKPEKLFF.

The chain carries TRBV19 and TRBJ1-1. CDR1 is LNHDA, CDR2 SQIVND, per germline (reference sequence). The CDR3 spans 14 residues. The CDR3 loop reads CASSMLLSGTEAFF.

The rearrangement uses TRBV4-1 and TRBJ1-3. There are 14 residues in the CDR3. The V gene's germline CDR1 is MGHRA and CDR2 YSYEKL. The CDR3: CASSPAYSGNTIYF.

This clonotype is deemed medium-sized by its frequency. This chain's CDR3 is CASSPTLSGSRHEQFF. This chain joins TRBV14 and TRBJ2-1; TCRdb proposes TRBD2, but this gene call is untestable without DNA. CDR1 and CDR2 (germline): SGHDN, FVKESK. The CDR3 length is 16 residues.

In terms of frequency, this clonotype is medium-sized (0.01 to 0.1%). This sequence joins TRBV5-5 and TRBJ2-5; with no DNA, the TCRdb D assignment of TRBD1 cannot be verified. This CDR3 comprises 15 residues. Germline loops: CDR1 SGHKS, CDR2 YYEKEE (reference sequence). The CDR3 sequence is CASYTTGMGRGTQYF.

This clonotype is classed as medium-sized by frequency. V is TRBV10-3 and J is TRBJ2-2. CDR3 length: 14 residues. CDR1 is ENHRY, CDR2 SYGVKD, per germline. CDR3 sequence: CAISELGVTGELFF.